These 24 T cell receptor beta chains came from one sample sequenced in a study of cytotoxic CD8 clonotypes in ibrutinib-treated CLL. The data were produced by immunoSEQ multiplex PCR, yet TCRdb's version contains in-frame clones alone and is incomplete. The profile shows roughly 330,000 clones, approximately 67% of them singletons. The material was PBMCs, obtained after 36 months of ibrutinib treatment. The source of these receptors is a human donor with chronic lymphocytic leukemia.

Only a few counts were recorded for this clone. The chain's CDR3 is CASSSRGSGCYTF. In DNA, the CDR3 is TGTGCCAGCAGCTCCCGGGGGTCAGGCTGCTACACCTTC. The chain employs TRBV27 and TRBJ1-2; the D gene is possibly TRBD1 (5 bases). Germline-derived CDR1 and CDR2 are MNHEY and SMNVEV (reference sequence). This CDR3 has 13 amino acids. The V gene lost 6 bases and the J gene lost 9 bases, with 17 bases spanning the gap.

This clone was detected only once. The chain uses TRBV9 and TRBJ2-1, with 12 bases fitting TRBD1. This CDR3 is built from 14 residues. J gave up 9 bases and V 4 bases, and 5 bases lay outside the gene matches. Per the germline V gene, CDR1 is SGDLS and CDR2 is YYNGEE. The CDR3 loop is CASSPGQGAREQFF. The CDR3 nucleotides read TGTGCCAGCAGCCCGGGACAGGGGGCGCGTGAGCAGTTCTTC.

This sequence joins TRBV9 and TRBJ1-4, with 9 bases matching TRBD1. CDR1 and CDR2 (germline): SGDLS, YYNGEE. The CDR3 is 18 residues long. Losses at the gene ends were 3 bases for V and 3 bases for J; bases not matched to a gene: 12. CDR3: CASSGPGTGLGPNEKLFF. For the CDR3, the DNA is TGTGCCAGCAGCGGACCCGGGACAGGGTTAGGACCTAATGAAAAACTGTTTTTT.

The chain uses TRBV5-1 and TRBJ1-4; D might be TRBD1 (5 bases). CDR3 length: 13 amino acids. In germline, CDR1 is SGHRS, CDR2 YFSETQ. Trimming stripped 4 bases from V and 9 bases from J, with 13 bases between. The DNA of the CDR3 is TGCGCCAGCAGCCGCGGGGCTCCCAAAAAACTGTTTTTT. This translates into CASSRGAPKKLFF. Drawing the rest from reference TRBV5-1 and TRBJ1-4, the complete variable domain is KAGVTQTPRYLIKTRGQQVTLSCSPISGHRSVSWYQQTPGQGLQFLFEYFSETQRNKGNFPGRFSGRQFSNSRSEMNVSTLELGDSALYLCASSRGAPKKLFFGSGTQLSVL.

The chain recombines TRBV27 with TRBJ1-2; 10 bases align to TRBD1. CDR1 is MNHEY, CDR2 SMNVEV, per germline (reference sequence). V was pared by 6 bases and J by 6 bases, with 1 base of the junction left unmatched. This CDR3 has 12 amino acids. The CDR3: CASSGTGDGYTF. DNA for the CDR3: TGTGCCAGCAGCGGGACAGGGGATGGCTACACCTTC.

CDR3 residues: CASSKVRGLGPQHF. DNA for the CDR3: TGTGCCAGCAGCAAAGTACGGGGCCTAGGGCCCCAGCATTTT. This rearrangement joins TRBV21-1 to TRBJ1-5. TRBV21-1 is classified as a pseudogene. This CDR3 comprises 14 residues.

In DNA, the CDR3 is TGCGCCAGCAGCTTGGTACCACAGCCGGAAGGCTACACCTTC. Its protein product is CASSLVPQPEGYTF. This chain joins TRBV5-1 and TRBJ1-2; D unresolved. The CDR3 consists of 14 residues. With 0 bases removed from V and 8 bases from J, the gap between germline ends came to 14 bases. CDR1 SGHRS and CDR2 YFSETQ come from the germline V gene.

DNA for the CDR3: TGTGCCAGCAGCGAAAGGACAGGGAACACCGGGGAGCTGTTTTTT. It is translated as CASSERTGNTGELFF. The rearrangement uses TRBV7-8 and TRBJ2-2; 7 nucleotides line up with TRBD1. The V gene end was trimmed by 5 bases and the J gene end by 1 base; junction bases not matched to a gene: 4. Germline V CDR1 and CDR2: SGHVS, FQNEAQ. The CDR3 length is 15 residues. The whole variable domain, remainder taken from reference TRBV7-8 and TRBJ2-2, is GAGVSQSPRYKVAKRGQDVALRCDPISGHVSLFWYQQALGQGPEFLTYFQNEAQLDKSGLPSDRFFAERPEGSVSTLKIQRTQQEDSAVYLCASSERTGNTGELFFGEGSRLTVL.

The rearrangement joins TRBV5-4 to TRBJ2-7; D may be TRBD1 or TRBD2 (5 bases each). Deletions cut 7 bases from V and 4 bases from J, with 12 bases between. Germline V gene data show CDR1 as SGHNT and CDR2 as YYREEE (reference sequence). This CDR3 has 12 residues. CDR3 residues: CASAPWGYEQYF. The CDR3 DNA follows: TGTGCCAGCGCCCCGTGGGGGTACGAGCAGTACTTC.

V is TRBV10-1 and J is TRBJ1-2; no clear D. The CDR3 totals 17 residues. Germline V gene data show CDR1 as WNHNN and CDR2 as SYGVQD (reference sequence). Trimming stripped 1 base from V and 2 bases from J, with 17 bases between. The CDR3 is CASSEYLYSYKNYGYTF. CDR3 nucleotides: TGCGCCAGCAGTGAGTACTTATACAGCTACAAAAACTATGGCTACACCTTC.

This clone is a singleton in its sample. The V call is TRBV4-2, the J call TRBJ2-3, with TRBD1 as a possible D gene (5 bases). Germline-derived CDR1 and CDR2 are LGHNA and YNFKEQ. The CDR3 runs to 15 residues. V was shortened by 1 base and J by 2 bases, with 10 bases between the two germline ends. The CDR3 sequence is CASSQALGLTDTQYF. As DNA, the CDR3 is TGTGCCAGCAGCCAAGCGTTGGGGCTCACAGATACGCAGTATTTT.

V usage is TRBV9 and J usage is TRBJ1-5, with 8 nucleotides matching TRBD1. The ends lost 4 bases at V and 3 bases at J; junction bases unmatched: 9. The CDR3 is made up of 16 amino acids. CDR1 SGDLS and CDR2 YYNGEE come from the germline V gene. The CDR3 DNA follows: TGTGCCAGCAGCACTCGGTGGGGACAGGACAATCAGCCCCAGCATTTT. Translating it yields CASSTRWGQDNQPQHF.

The CDR3 is CASSTGRAQETQYF. As DNA, the CDR3 is TGTGCCAGTTCTACCGGGAGGGCCCAAGAGACCCAGTACTTC. The genes are TRBV7-9 and TRBJ2-5; 8 bases are a match to TRBD2. Trimming at V came to 9 bases and at J to 1 base, leaving 7 bases not matched to a gene. The CDR3 sequence is 14 residues long. CDR1 is SEHNR, CDR2 FQNEAQ, per germline (reference sequence).

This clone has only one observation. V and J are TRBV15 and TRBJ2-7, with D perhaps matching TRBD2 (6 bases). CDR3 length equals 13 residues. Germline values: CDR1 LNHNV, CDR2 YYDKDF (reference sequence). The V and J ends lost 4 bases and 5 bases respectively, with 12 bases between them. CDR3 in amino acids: CATSTWGGDEQYF. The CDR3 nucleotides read TGTGCCACCAGCACCTGGGGCGGGGACGAGCAGTACTTC.

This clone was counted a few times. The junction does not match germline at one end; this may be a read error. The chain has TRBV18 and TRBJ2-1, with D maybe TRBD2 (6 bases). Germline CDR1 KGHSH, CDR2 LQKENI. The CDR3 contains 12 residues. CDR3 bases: TGTGCCAGCTCACCACCGGGTACTAGCCAAGTCTTC. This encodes CASSPPGTSQVF.

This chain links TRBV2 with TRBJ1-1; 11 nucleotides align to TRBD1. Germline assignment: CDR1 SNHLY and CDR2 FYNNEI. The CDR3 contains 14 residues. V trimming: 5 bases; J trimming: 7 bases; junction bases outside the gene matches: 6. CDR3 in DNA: TGTGCCAGCAGTCTGGACAGGGGGCTGGGTGAAGCTTTCTTT. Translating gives CASSLDRGLGEAFF.

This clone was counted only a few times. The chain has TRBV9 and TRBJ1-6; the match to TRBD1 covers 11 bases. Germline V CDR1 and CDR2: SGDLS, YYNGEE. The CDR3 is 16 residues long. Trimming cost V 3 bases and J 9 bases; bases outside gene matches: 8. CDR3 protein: CASSAYPGTGGSPLHF. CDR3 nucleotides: TGTGCCAGCAGCGCGTACCCCGGGACAGGGGGTTCACCCCTCCACTTT.

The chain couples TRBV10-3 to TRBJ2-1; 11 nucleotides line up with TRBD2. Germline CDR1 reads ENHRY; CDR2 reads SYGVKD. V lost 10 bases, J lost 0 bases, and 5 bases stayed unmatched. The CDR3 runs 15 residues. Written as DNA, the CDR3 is TGTGCCACCACAGGACTAGCGGGCTCCTACAATGAGCAGTTCTTC. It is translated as CATTGLAGSYNEQFF.

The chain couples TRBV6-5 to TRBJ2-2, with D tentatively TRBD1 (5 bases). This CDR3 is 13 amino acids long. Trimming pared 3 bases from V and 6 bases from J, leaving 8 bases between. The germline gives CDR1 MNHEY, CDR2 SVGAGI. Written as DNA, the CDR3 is TGTGCCAGCAGTTATACAGGACCCGGGGAGCTGTTTTTT. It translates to CASSYTGPGELFF.

The CDR3 DNA reads as TGTGCCAGCAGGGAGGACTATGATTCAGATACGCAGTATTTT. Translation: CASREDYDSDTQYF. The chain joins TRBV9 to TRBJ2-3; D possibly corresponds to TRBD2 (6 bases). Germline V CDR1 and CDR2: SGDLS, YYNGEE. Trimming cost V 5 bases and J 4 bases, with 14 bases left between them. This CDR3 region has 14 residues.

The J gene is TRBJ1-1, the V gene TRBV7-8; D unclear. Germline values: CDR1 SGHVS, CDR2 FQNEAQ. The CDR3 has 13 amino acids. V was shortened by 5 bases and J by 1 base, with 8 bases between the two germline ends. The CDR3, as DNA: TGTGCCAGCAGCATAACACGGAACACTGAAGCTTTCTTT. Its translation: CASSITRNTEAFF.

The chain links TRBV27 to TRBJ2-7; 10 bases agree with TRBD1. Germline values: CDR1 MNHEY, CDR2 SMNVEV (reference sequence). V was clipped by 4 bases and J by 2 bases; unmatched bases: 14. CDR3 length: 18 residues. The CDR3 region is CASSSLRDRGEGAYEQYF. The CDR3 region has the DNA TGTGCCAGCAGTTCTCTCCGGGACAGGGGTGAGGGAGCCTACGAGCAGTACTTC.

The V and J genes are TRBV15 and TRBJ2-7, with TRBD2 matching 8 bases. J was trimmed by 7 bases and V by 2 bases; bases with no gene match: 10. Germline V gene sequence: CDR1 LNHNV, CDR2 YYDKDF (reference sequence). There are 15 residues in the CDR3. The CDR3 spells CATSRRVSGAGEQYF. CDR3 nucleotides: TGTGCCACCAGCAGAAGGGTTAGCGGGGCGGGTGAGCAGTACTTC. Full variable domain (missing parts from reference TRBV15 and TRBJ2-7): DAMVIQNPRYQVTQFGKPVTLSCSQTLNHNVMYWYQQKSSQAPKLLFHYYDKDFNNEADTPDNFQSRRPNTSFCFLDIRSPGLGDTAMYLCATSRRVSGAGEQYFGPGTRLTVT.

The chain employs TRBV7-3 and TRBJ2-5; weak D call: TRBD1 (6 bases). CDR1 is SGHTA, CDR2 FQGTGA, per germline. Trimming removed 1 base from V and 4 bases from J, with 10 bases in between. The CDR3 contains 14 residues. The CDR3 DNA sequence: TGTGCCAGCAGCTTAAGGGGGCCAGGAGAGACCCAGTACTTC. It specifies CASSLRGPGETQYF.